Each of the 26 T cell receptor beta chains below was sequenced from the same sample in a study of cytomegalovirus exposure and HLA in healthy donors. Sequencing was performed with immunoSEQ multiplex PCR; in TCRdb, only in-frame clones are kept and a portion is missing. The data contain about 160,000 clones, approximately 96% of them singletons. The material sequenced was PBMCs. All receptors come from a woman aged 18-30 years in good health and CMV-seronegative.

This clone occurred a few times. The rearrangement links TRBV5-4 to TRBJ1-2; 7 bases align to TRBD1. The V and J ends lost 9 bases and 3 bases, in that order; junction bases with no gene match: 14. Germline CDR1 reads SGHNT; CDR2 reads YYREEE (reference sequence). This CDR3 contains 15 residues. DNA of the CDR3: TGTGCCACCCTACCCGAGGAGCAGGGGGACTATGGCTACACCTTC. Its protein product is CATLPEEQGDYGYTF.

In regard to this clone: Relative to the germline gene, one junction end is altered; a read error may explain this. The rearrangement joins TRBV7-7 to TRBJ2-1; 7 nucleotides match TRBD2. Germline V lookup: CDR1 SSHAT, CDR2 FNYEAQ (reference sequence). The CDR3 spans 16 residues. Here the CDR3 DNA reads TGTGCTAGCAGCTTGTATGCGGCGGGGGCCTACAATGAGCAGTTCTTC. Its protein product is CASSLYAAGAYNEQFF. The complete variable domain, with remaining parts taken from reference TRBV7-7 and TRBJ2-1, reads GAGVSQSPRYKVTKRGQDVTLRCDPISSHATLYWYQQALGQGPEFLTYFNYEAQPDKSGLPSDRFSAERPEGSISTLTIQRTEQRDSAMYRCASSLYAAGAYNEQFFGPGTRLTVL.

As DNA, the CDR3 is TGTGCCAGCTCACCAGACAGGGCCAATTCACCCCTCCACTTT. Translated: CASSPDRANSPLHF. The chain employs TRBV18 and TRBJ1-6; TRBD1 matches 7 bases. V shed 2 bases and J 7 bases; nucleotides not matched to a gene: 2. CDR1 is KGHSH and CDR2 is LQKENI in the germline V gene. The CDR3 spans 14 residues.

The chain employs TRBV19 and TRBJ1-1; TRBD1 agrees at 9 bases. The V segment lost 10 bases and the J segment 5 bases; nucleotides outside the gene matches: 11. The CDR3 length is 14 residues. CDR1 and CDR2 (germline): LNHDA, SQIVND (reference sequence). Written as DNA, the CDR3 is TGTGCCACCCACCGGGACAGGGTCCGGACTGAAGCTTTCTTT. Amino acids: CATHRDRVRTEAFF.

The chain carries TRBV27 and TRBJ2-5; TRBD1 is a possible D gene (6 bases). Trimming removed 0 bases from V and 1 base from J, with 9 bases in between. The CDR3 length is 15 residues. Germline loops: CDR1 MNHEY, CDR2 SMNVEV (reference sequence). The CDR3 DNA sequence: TGTGCCAGCAGTTTATCGGGCAGGGGCCAAGAGACCCAGTACTTC. It is translated as CASSLSGRGQETQYF.

This rearrangement joins TRBV18 to TRBJ1-5, with 8 bases identical to TRBD1. J was trimmed by 2 bases and V by 5 bases; bases with no gene match: 8. CDR1 and CDR2 (germline): KGHSH, LQKENI. The CDR3 is 16 amino acids. The CDR3 bases are TGTGCCAGCTCATCAGGACAGGGAGCTGGCAATCAGCCCCAGCATTTT. Its translation: CASSSGQGAGNQPQHF.

CDR3 residues: CASSFWGDYNEQFF. CDR3 DNA: TGTGCCAGCAGCTTTTGGGGGGATTACAATGAGCAGTTCTTC. The chain combines TRBV7-2 with TRBJ2-1, with a weak D call TRBD2 (6 bases). Germline assignment: CDR1 SGHTA and CDR2 FQGNSA. Trimming stripped 3 bases from V and 4 bases from J, with 10 bases between. There are 14 residues in the CDR3.

The chain recombines TRBV6-1 with TRBJ1-4; the match to TRBD1 covers 7 bases. The CDR3 covers 13 residues. Unmatched junction bases numbered 5, after V lost 3 bases and J lost 10 bases. Germline-derived CDR1 and CDR2 are MNHNS and SASEGT. The CDR3 bases are TGTGCCAGCAGTGACCGACAGGGAGCAAAACTGTTTTTT. As protein: CASSDRQGAKLFF.

The rearrangement uses TRBV27 and TRBJ2-2; possibly TRBD1 for D (5 bases). The CDR3 totals 16 residues. Germline CDR1 MNHEY, CDR2 SMNVEV (reference sequence). V shed 3 bases and J shed 1 base, with 12 bases lying between them. The CDR3 loop reads CASSFKDRLNTGELFF. Written as DNA, the CDR3 is TGTGCCAGCAGTTTCAAAGACAGACTGAACACCGGGGAGCTGTTTTTT.

The chain joins TRBV4-1 to TRBJ2-1; D might be TRBD2 (6 bases). The CDR3 covers 13 residues. Looked up from germline, CDR1 is MGHRA and CDR2 is YSYEKL. Trimming cost V 1 base and J 16 bases, with 17 bases left between them. The CDR3 DNA sequence: TGCGCCAGCAGCCAAGGACAAGCTAGCGTTGAATTCTTC. It specifies CASSQGQASVEFF.

This clone was detected only once. The CDR3 nucleotides read TGTGCCAGCAGCTTACGTCCGGGCTACGAGCAGTACTTC. Protein: CASSLRPGYEQYF. V gene TRBV7-3 combines with J gene TRBJ2-7; D remains unclear. V lost 2 bases and J 3 bases, leaving 8 bases between the germline ends. The CDR3 sequence is 13 residues long. Germline-derived CDR1 and CDR2 are SGHTA and FQGTGA. Drawing the rest from reference TRBV7-3 and TRBJ2-7, the complete variable domain is GAGVSQTPSNKVTEKGKYVELRCDPISGHTALYWYRQSLGQGPEFLIYFQGTGAADDSGLPNDRFFAVRPEGSVSTLKIQRTERGDSAVYLCASSLRPGYEQYFGPGTRLTVT.

This clone appeared a single time. The V gene is TRBV2, the J gene TRBJ2-7; 8 bases map to TRBD1. CDR3 length: 18 amino acids. Germline V gene lookup returns CDR1 SNHLY and CDR2 FYNNEI. Trimming took 10 bases from V and 6 from J; bases not matched to a gene: 26. CDR3 loop: CATRGWLRGLTASAEQYF. For the CDR3, the DNA is TGTGCCACCCGGGGATGGCTCAGGGGGCTGACGGCTTCAGCCGAGCAGTACTTC. The variable domain in full, with the rest retrieved from reference TRBV2 and TRBJ2-7, is EPEVTQTPSHQVTQMGQEVILRCVPISNHLYFYWYRQILGQKVEFLVSFYNNEISEKSEIFDDQFSVERPDGSNFTLKIRSTKLEDSAMYFCATRGWLRGLTASAEQYFGPGTRLTVT.

The CDR3 reads CASSLSGGTVNTEAFF. CDR3 nucleotides: TGTGCCAGCAGCTTAAGTGGCGGGACGGTGAACACTGAAGCTTTCTTT. This chain joins TRBV7-3 and TRBJ1-1, with TRBD1 as a possible D gene (5 bases). There are 16 residues in the CDR3. Looked up from germline, CDR1 is SGHTA and CDR2 is FQGTGA. The V gene lost 1 base and the J gene lost 0 bases, with 12 bases spanning the gap.

V is TRBV27 and J is TRBJ2-7; D is possibly TRBD2 (5 bases). Trimming stripped 4 bases from V and 6 bases from J, with 10 bases between. This CDR3 contains 12 residues. The germline V gene encodes CDR1 MNHEY and CDR2 SMNVEV (reference sequence). CDR3: CASSSTTAEQYF. The CDR3, as DNA: TGTGCCAGCAGTTCGACTACCGCCGAGCAGTACTTC.

The chain recombines TRBV27 with TRBJ2-1, with 7 bases identical to TRBD2. CDR3 size: 11 residues. V trimming: 5 bases; J trimming: 8 bases; junction bases outside the gene matches: 0. Looked up from germline, CDR1 is MNHEY and CDR2 is SMNVEV (reference sequence). For the CDR3, the DNA is TGTGCCAGCAGTGCGGGGGATGAGCAGTTCTTC. It specifies CASSAGDEQFF.

The chain employs TRBV15 and TRBJ1-4; possible D gene TRBD1, 5 bases. Germline loops: CDR1 LNHNV, CDR2 YYDKDF (reference sequence). The length of the CDR3 is 14 residues. Trimming removed 1 base from V and 4 bases from J, with 7 bases in between. CDR3: CATSRGQLNEKLFF. The CDR3 nucleotides read TGTGCCACCAGCAGAGGACAGCTTAATGAAAAACTGTTTTTT.

This chain joins TRBV5-5 and TRBJ1-2; D is ambiguous. The CDR3 extends over 15 amino acids. Germline CDR1 SGHKS, CDR2 YYEKEE (reference sequence). Trimming took 3 bases from V and 5 from J, leaving 17 bases between them. CDR3 in amino acids: CASSSEGWWTYGYTF. The CDR3 nucleotides read TGTGCCAGCAGCTCGGAGGGTTGGTGGACTTATGGCTACACCTTC. The whole variable domain, filled in from reference TRBV5-5 and TRBJ1-2, reads DAGVTQSPTHLIKTRGQQVTLRCSPISGHKSVSWYQQVLGQGPQFIFQYYEKEERGRGNFPDRFSARQFPNYSSELNVNALLLGDSALYLCASSSEGWWTYGYTFGSGTRLTVV.

The chain joins TRBV7-8 to TRBJ1-2; D perhaps matches TRBD1 (5 bases). Germline V lookup: CDR1 SGHVS, CDR2 FQNEAQ. The CDR3 length is 15 residues. Trimming shortened V by 5 bases and J by 0 bases, and 13 bases separated the two germline ends. The CDR3 is CASSPPGKANYGYTF. The CDR3 nucleotides read TGTGCCAGCAGCCCCCCAGGGAAAGCTAACTATGGCTACACCTTC.

The V and J genes are TRBV5-3 and TRBJ2-1; TRBD1 agrees at 7 bases. TRBV5-3 is an ORF, and what it does is uncertain. The CDR3 loop spans 13 amino acids. The V segment lost 2 bases and the J segment 8 bases; nucleotides outside the gene matches: 4. Written as DNA, the CDR3 is TGTGCCAGAAGCTTTAACAGGGGTCATGAGCAGTTCTTC. Translating gives CARSFNRGHEQFF.

V is TRBV9 and J is TRBJ2-1; tentatively, D is TRBD2 (7 bases). The CDR3 extends over 15 amino acids. The germline gives CDR1 SGDLS, CDR2 YYNGEE. V was shortened by 2 bases and J by 2 bases, with 11 bases between the two germline ends. CDR3 in amino acids: CASSVGGPAYNEQFF. The CDR3 region has the DNA TGTGCCAGCAGCGTCGGGGGGCCGGCCTACAATGAGCAGTTCTTC.

The chain has TRBV6-6 and TRBJ1-2, with 8 bases aligning to TRBD1. In germline, CDR1 is MNHNY, CDR2 SVGAGI (reference sequence). The CDR3 has 16 residues. After removal of 3 bases from V and 0 bases from J, the junction contained 6 bases not matched to a gene. CDR3 sequence (DNA): TGTGCCAGCAGTTATCGCGCGACAGGGGCTAACTATGGCTACACCTTC. As protein: CASSYRATGANYGYTF.

This chain links TRBV2 with TRBJ2-2; D is possibly TRBD2 (7 bases). V lost 3 bases, J lost 3 bases, and 14 bases lay in between. CDR3 length: 16 amino acids. Germline CDR1 SNHLY, CDR2 FYNNEI. The CDR3 region is CASSDVGGPYTGELFF. The CDR3 region has the DNA TGTGCCAGCAGTGACGTGGGGGGGCCTTACACCGGGGAGCTGTTTTTT.

J is TRBJ1-2 and V is TRBV6-5, with a tentative D call TRBD1 (5 bases). This CDR3 is built from 13 residues. The germline gives CDR1 MNHEY, CDR2 SVGAGI. V dropped 7 bases and J dropped 2 bases, with 11 bases sitting between them. As DNA, the CDR3 is TGTGCCAGCACCAACGGGGGGAACTATGGCTACACCTTC. This translates into CASTNGGNYGYTF.

This chain uses TRBV19 with TRBJ1-6; TRBD1 agrees at 7 bases. With V trimmed by 0 bases and J by 6 bases, 2 bases remained unmatched. Germline CDR1 LNHDA, CDR2 SQIVND (reference sequence). The CDR3 runs 15 residues. The CDR3 protein is CASSIEGQTNSPLHF. The CDR3, as DNA: TGTGCCAGTAGTATAGAGGGACAGACTAATTCACCCCTCCACTTT.

CDR3 sequence: CASSLADSNTGELFF. The CDR3, as DNA: TGTGCCAGCAGCTTAGCGGACTCCAACACCGGGGAGCTGTTTTTT. The V and J genes are TRBV7-9 and TRBJ2-2; D possibly corresponds to TRBD2 (5 bases). The V end was cut by 0 bases, the J end by 2 bases, with 7 bases between. This CDR3 has 15 amino acids. Germline V gene sequence: CDR1 SEHNR, CDR2 FQNEAQ (reference sequence). Full variable domain (rest looked up from reference TRBV7-9 and TRBJ2-2): DTGVSQNPRHKITKRGQNVTFRCDPISEHNRLYWYRQTLGQGPEFLTYFQNEAQLEKSRLLSDRFSAERPKGSFSTLEIQRTEQGDSAMYLCASSLADSNTGELFFGEGSRLTVL.

The chain links TRBV5-1 to TRBJ2-3; D perhaps matches TRBD1 (5 bases). The CDR3 has 13 amino acids. Per germline, CDR1 SGHRS and CDR2 YFSETQ. Trimming shortened V by 0 bases and J by 6 bases, and 8 bases separated the two germline ends. This chain's CDR3 is CASSLGGSDTQYF. CDR3 nucleotide sequence: TGCGCCAGCAGCTTGGGGGGCTCCGATACGCAGTATTTT.